The 2 T cell receptor beta chains reported below all come from one sample, sequenced in a study of T cells after yellow fever vaccination. TCRdb called the 5' RACE reads again in MiXCR, with one record for every CDR3 protein. The repertoire includes just under 600,000 distinct CDR3 sequences, about 14% of them detected once, and around 15% sits in the top ten. The sequences come from PBMCs, collected on the day of the yellow fever booster vaccination. All receptors come from a man aged 30-40 years who received the YFV17D yellow fever vaccine.

This clonotype was observed many times. This sequence joins TRBV5-1 and TRBJ2-2; TRBD1 aligns across 7 bases. Trimming took 4 bases from V and 3 from J; bases not matched to a gene: 3. CDR3 length: 14 residues. The germline CDR1 and CDR2 sequences are SGHRS and YFSETQ. CDR3 protein: CASSGTEYTGELFF. For the CDR3, the DNA is TGCGCCAGCAGCGGGACAGAGTACACCGGGGAGCTGTTTTTT.

This clonotype was picked up a small number of times. CDR3 loop: CASSDLLSEKLFF. The CDR3 DNA is TGTGCCAGCAGCGACCTCCTAAGCGAAAAACTGTTTTTT. The rearrangement links TRBV5-5 to TRBJ1-4; no definite D call. Germline CDR1 SGHKS, CDR2 YYEKEE (reference sequence). The CDR3 consists of 13 residues. The V end lost 4 bases, the J end lost 8 bases, and 12 bases lay between the germline ends.